The 27 T cell receptor beta chains in this list originate from one sample, sequenced in a study of blood T cell repertoires in COVID-19. TCRdb keeps only in-frame clones here, not all; method: immunoSEQ multiplex PCR. The profile shows 200,000 to 250,000 clones, around 82% of them singletons. The sample taken for sequencing was peripheral blood. These receptors originate from a human donor in a cohort sampled during active COVID-19.

The CDR3 DNA reads TGTGCCAGCAGCATTACAGGGGTGGCCTTGGGGTATGGCTACACCTTC. It translates to CASSITGVALGYGYTF. J is TRBJ1-2 and V is TRBV7-9, with TRBD1 matching over 7 bases. The junction had 14 bases not matched to a gene; V was cut back by 5 bases and J by 5 bases. The CDR3 has 16 residues. Germline lookup yields CDR1 SEHNR and CDR2 FQNEAQ (reference sequence). Using reference TRBV7-9 and TRBJ1-2 for the parts outside the CDR3, the full variable domain is DTGVSQNPRHKITKRGQNVTFRCDPISEHNRLYWYRQTLGQGPEFLTYFQNEAQLEKSRLLSDRFSAERPKGSFSTLEIQRTEQGDSAMYLCASSITGVALGYGYTFGSGTRLTVV.

The CDR3 here is CASSYFGYGSDYEQYF. The CDR3 DNA reads as TGTGCCAGCAGTTACTTTGGGTATGGGAGTGACTACGAGCAGTACTTC. V gene TRBV6-2 or TRBV6-3 combines with J gene TRBJ2-7; possibly TRBD2 for D (5 bases). Germline lookup yields CDR1 MNHEY and CDR2 SVGEGT. The V end was cut by 1 base, the J end by 3 bases, with 16 bases between. This CDR3 is 16 amino acids long.

This clone was counted a single time. This rearrangement joins TRBV6-4 to TRBJ1-2; D is ambiguous. The CDR3 has 11 residues. Germline assignment: CDR1 MRHNA and CDR2 SNTAGT. V lost 4 bases and J 8 bases, leaving 8 bases between the germline ends. The CDR3 DNA follows: TGTGCCAGCAGTGCTGGAGGGGGCTACACCTTC. This codes for CASSAGGGYTF.

The genes are TRBV12-3 or TRBV12-4 and TRBJ2-1; D may be TRBD1 (6 bases). This CDR3 is 13 amino acids long. V lost 1 base to trimming and J lost 9 bases, with 10 bases between them. The CDR3 DNA is TGTGCCAGCAGTTTAGGTCCAGGGGCTGAGCAGTTCTTC. The encoded protein is CASSLGPGAEQFF.

This clone was seen only once. This chain links TRBV30 with TRBJ2-7; tentative D call: TRBD2 (7 bases). Trimming left V 4 bases short and J 5 bases short, with 15 bases between. CDR3 length: 13 amino acids. Looked up from germline, CDR1 is GTSNPN and CDR2 is SVGIG (reference sequence). The chain's CDR3 is CAWTLGGPNEQYF. As DNA, the CDR3 is TGTGCCTGGACCCTCGGGGGGCCGAACGAGCAGTACTTC. Combining the CDR3 with reference TRBV30 and TRBJ2-7 gives the whole variable domain SQTIHQWPATLVQPVGSPLSLECTVEGTSNPNLYWYRQAAGRGLQLLFYSVGIGQISSEVPQNLSASRPQDRQFILSSKKLLLSDSGFYLCAWTLGGPNEQYFGPGTRLTVT.

The chain joins TRBV10-3 to TRBJ2-7; TRBD2 agrees at 9 bases. The ends lost 5 bases at V and 1 base at J; junction bases unmatched: 12. Per the germline V gene, CDR1 is ENHRY and CDR2 is SYGVKD. This CDR3 is built from 17 residues. As DNA, the CDR3 is TGTGCCATCAGTACGGGACTAGCAGGGGGTATATCCTACGAGCAGTACTTC. The encoded protein is CAISTGLAGGISYEQYF.

This chain joins TRBV6-2 or TRBV6-3 and TRBJ2-4, with D tentatively TRBD1 (5 bases). Germline V gene sequence: CDR1 MNHEY, CDR2 SVGEGT. With 1 base removed from V and 7 bases from J, the gap between germline ends came to 17 bases. The CDR3 runs to 16 residues. Here the CDR3 reads CASSYFQGEPRNIQYF. CDR3 nucleotides: TGTGCCAGCAGTTACTTCCAGGGTGAGCCGAGGAACATTCAGTACTTC.

The V call is TRBV18, the J call TRBJ2-7; D gene unclear. Germline values: CDR1 KGHSH, CDR2 LQKENI. This CDR3 comprises 12 residues. Trimming took off 0 bases at V and 6 bases at J, with 6 bases between the two ends. Here the CDR3 reads CASSPPSREQYF. As DNA, the CDR3 is TGTGCCAGCTCACCACCTTCTCGCGAGCAGTACTTC.

V usage is TRBV6-6 and J usage is TRBJ2-7; D may be TRBD2 (6 bases). CDR3 size: 15 residues. V gave up 6 bases and J gave up 3 bases, with 18 bases separating them. The germline CDR1 and CDR2 sequences are MNHNY and SVGAGI (reference sequence). CDR3 region: CASRTRREAFYEQYF. The CDR3 DNA follows: TGTGCCAGCAGAACCAGGAGGGAGGCCTTCTACGAGCAGTACTTC.

The CDR3 protein is CASSYSETVSYEQYF. The CDR3, as DNA: TGTGCCAGCAGTTACTCGGAGACAGTATCCTACGAGCAGTACTTC. This chain links TRBV6-2 or TRBV6-3 with TRBJ2-7, with a weak D call TRBD1 (5 bases). Per the germline V gene, CDR1 is MNHEY and CDR2 is SVGEGT. With 0 bases removed from V and 1 base from J, the gap between germline ends came to 10 bases. The CDR3 sequence is 15 residues long.

The rearrangement joins TRBV5-1 to TRBJ1-1, with a possible D match to TRBD1 (5 bases). Between the trimmed V and J ends, which lost 0 bases and 4 bases, there was a span of 13 bases. Germline V gene sequence: CDR1 SGHRS, CDR2 YFSETQ. CDR3 size: 15 residues. CDR3 nucleotide sequence: TGCGCCAGCAGCTTGGTTCGGGGGTCGGGCACTGAAGCTTTCTTT. It translates to CASSLVRGSGTEAFF.

The chain uses TRBV6-5 and TRBJ1-1; 10 nucleotides agree with TRBD1. CDR3 length: 15 amino acids. Looked up from germline, CDR1 is MNHEY and CDR2 is SVGAGI. Unmatched junction bases numbered 7, after V lost 5 bases and J lost 4 bases. CDR3: CASSTGTGEGTEAFF. For the CDR3, the DNA is TGTGCCAGCAGTACCGGGACAGGGGAAGGCACTGAAGCTTTCTTT.

The chain couples TRBV28 to TRBJ2-7, with TRBD2 identical over 9 bases. Germline CDR1 is MDHEN and CDR2 is SYDVKM. V shed 6 bases, J shed 0 bases, and the junction held 9 bases outside the gene matches. The CDR3 consists of 16 residues. The CDR3 loop is CASSWARTSASYEQYF. DNA of the CDR3: TGTGCCAGCAGCTGGGCCCGGACTAGCGCCTCCTACGAGCAGTACTTC.

This chain joins TRBV7-2 and TRBJ2-7; 7 bases line up with TRBD1. The V gene's germline CDR1 is SGHTA and CDR2 FQGNSA. The length of the CDR3 is 14 residues. V gave up 6 bases and J gave up 2 bases; unmatched junction bases: 7. The CDR3 bases are TGTGCCAGCAGACCAACGACAGGGACCTACGAGCAGTACTTC. It specifies CASRPTTGTYEQYF.

This chain uses TRBV29-1 with TRBJ2-7; 8 bases align to TRBD1. Germline CDR1 SQVTM, CDR2 ANQGSEA. The CDR3 is 14 amino acids. The V and J ends lost 3 bases and 6 bases, in that order; junction bases with no gene match: 10. The CDR3 DNA sequence: TGCAGCGTTGATGGGACAGGCCGAGCGGGCGAGCAGTACTTC. Translating gives CSVDGTGRAGEQYF.

This chain links TRBV5-1 with TRBJ2-1, with 7 bases identical to TRBD2. V lost 4 bases and J lost 2; bases outside the gene matches: 6. This CDR3 region has 15 residues. CDR1 and CDR2 from the germline V gene are SGHRS and YFSETQ. The CDR3 DNA reads as TGCGCCAGCAGCCCGCTAGCGGAGGCCTACAATGAGCAGTTCTTC. The encoded protein is CASSPLAEAYNEQFF.

Points on this clone: Compared with germline, one end of the junction differs, possibly owing to a read error. The chain combines TRBV19 with TRBJ1-6; D is uncertain. Germline V gene lookup returns CDR1 LNHDA and CDR2 SQIVND (reference sequence). The CDR3 is 16 residues long. The CDR3 bases are TGTGTCAGTCGAATCCAAAGGAGGGCCTATAATTCACCCCTCCACTTT. Translated: CVSRIQRRAYNSPLHF.

The V call is TRBV5-5, the J call TRBJ1-3; D might be TRBD1 (5 bases). The CDR3 runs to 15 residues. V shed 3 bases and J shed 4 bases, with 14 bases lying between them. From germline, CDR1 is SGHKS and CDR2 YYEKEE (reference sequence). CDR3 sequence (DNA): TGTGCCAGCAGCTCTCGAGGGGCGGGAGGAAACACCATATATTTT. Its protein product is CASSSRGAGGNTIYF.

The rearrangement uses TRBV2 and TRBJ2-3; D is unresolved. In germline, CDR1 is SNHLY, CDR2 FYNNEI. The CDR3 spans 15 residues. Trimming removed 5 bases at V and 1 base at J, with 13 bases between. DNA of the CDR3: TGTGCCAGCAGTACCCTGATCCGGGGCACAGATACGCAGTATTTT. Translating it yields CASSTLIRGTDTQYF. Using reference TRBV2 and TRBJ2-3 for the parts outside the CDR3, the full variable domain is EPEVTQTPSHQVTQMGQEVILRCVPISNHLYFYWYRQILGQKVEFLVSFYNNEISEKSEIFDDQFSVERPDGSNFTLKIRSTKLEDSAMYFCASSTLIRGTDTQYFGPGTRLTVL.

This clone was detected once. The V and J genes are TRBV12-5 and TRBJ1-2; D is perhaps TRBD1 (6 bases). The germline V gene encodes CDR1 LGHNT and CDR2 FRNRAP. CDR3 length: 13 residues. Between the trimmed V and J ends, which lost 1 base and 6 bases, there was a span of 9 bases. CDR3 region: CASGLDRVHGYTF. Here the CDR3 DNA reads TGTGCTAGTGGTTTGGACAGGGTCCATGGCTACACCTTC.

The chain employs TRBV5-1 and TRBJ2-7; TRBD2 might be the D (6 bases). The CDR3 runs 15 residues. Deletions cut 0 bases from V and 6 bases from J, with 16 bases between. CDR1 is SGHRS and CDR2 is YFSETQ in the germline V gene. Written as DNA, the CDR3 is TGCGCCAGCAGCTTGGCGGGTAGCGGAGGAGGCGAGCAGTACTTC. Protein product: CASSLAGSGGGEQYF.

The chain combines TRBV6-6 with TRBJ1-6; 7 nucleotides match TRBD1. V shed 7 bases and J 8 bases; nucleotides not matched to a gene: 8. Germline V gene data show CDR1 as MNHNY and CDR2 as SVGAGI (reference sequence). This CDR3 contains 14 residues. CDR3 residues: CASMRGLKDSPLHF. CDR3 coding DNA: TGTGCCAGCATGAGGGGGCTGAAAGATTCACCCCTCCACTTT.

The chain links TRBV7-8 to TRBJ2-1; TRBD1 agrees at 9 bases. In germline, CDR1 is SGHVS, CDR2 FQNEAQ. The CDR3 spans 17 residues. V was pared by 5 bases and J by 6 bases, with 14 bases of the junction left unmatched. CDR3 sequence (DNA): TGTGCCAGCAGCCCCAACCACTGGACAGGGGAGGGCAATGAGCAGTTCTTC. This codes for CASSPNHWTGEGNEQFF. Combining the CDR3 with reference TRBV7-8 and TRBJ2-1 gives the whole variable domain GAGVSQSPRYKVAKRGQDVALRCDPISGHVSLFWYQQALGQGPEFLTYFQNEAQLDKSGLPSDRFFAERPEGSVSTLKIQRTQQEDSAVYLCASSPNHWTGEGNEQFFGPGTRLTVL.

The chain combines TRBV28 with TRBJ2-7; 7 positions match TRBD1. Germline assignment: CDR1 MDHEN and CDR2 SYDVKM. This CDR3 has 14 amino acids. V lost 6 bases, J lost 5 bases, and 10 bases stayed unmatched. The CDR3, as DNA: TGTGCCAGCAGCACGGCAGGGGGTGGCCACGAGCAGTACTTC. Its translation is CASSTAGGGHEQYF.

In this sample, this clone turned up many times. The chain joins TRBV30 to TRBJ1-5; 9 bases fit TRBD1. Germline V lookup: CDR1 GTSNPN, CDR2 SVGIG (reference sequence). This CDR3 contains 15 residues. V was pared by 2 bases and J by 6 bases, with 8 bases of the junction left unmatched. CDR3 residues: CAWSLTGTGFQPQHF. CDR3 in DNA: TGTGCCTGGAGTCTGACCGGGACAGGGTTTCAGCCCCAGCATTTT.

At least ten counts were recorded for this clone. The chain carries TRBV5-5 and TRBJ2-7; 8 bases align to TRBD1. The CDR3 runs 15 residues. The germline CDR1 and CDR2 sequences are SGHKS and YYEKEE (reference sequence). The trim removed 5 bases at V and 2 bases at J, leaving 9 bases unmatched. CDR3 sequence reads: CASSRTGSVPYEQYF. CDR3 sequence (DNA): TGTGCCAGCAGTCGGACAGGGTCAGTACCCTACGAGCAGTACTTC. Full variable domain (remainder filled in from reference TRBV5-5 and TRBJ2-7): DAGVTQSPTHLIKTRGQQVTLRCSPISGHKSVSWYQQVLGQGPQFIFQYYEKEERGRGNFPDRFSARQFPNYSSELNVNALLLGDSALYLCASSRTGSVPYEQYFGPGTRLTVT.

The genes are TRBV6-5 and TRBJ1-2, with D uncertain. V lost 6 bases and J 8 bases, leaving 10 bases between the germline ends. The CDR3 runs to 11 residues. Germline loops: CDR1 MNHEY, CDR2 SVGAGI. CDR3 sequence: CASSPAAGYTF. The CDR3 bases are TGTGCCAGCAGCCCCGCGGCGGGCTACACCTTC.